The 20 T cell receptor beta chains below come from one sample, sequenced in a study of beta chain features in type 1 diabetes. Sequencing targeted expressed TCRB transcripts, as all isolated RNA had been reverse transcribed. Only in-frame clones appear in the TCRdb table, and some are missing; sequencing was by immunoSEQ multiplex PCR. The repertoire consists of hundreds of thousands of clones, with 14% occurring once and the leading ten covering roughly 0.033%. Material: naive CD4+ T cells from blood. These receptors originate from a man between 25 and 39 years old in good health.

CDR3 amino acids: CAIAGASGGQFKETQYF. CDR3 nucleotide sequence: TGTGCCATCGCCGGGGCTAGCGGGGGGCAATTTAAAGAGACCCAGTACTTC. The V gene is TRBV10-3, the J gene TRBJ2-5; 11 bases match TRBD2. With V trimmed by 8 bases and J by 3 bases, 14 bases remained unmatched. CDR1 and CDR2 from the germline V gene are ENHRY and SYGVKD. The length of the CDR3 is 17 residues.

This clone was observed once. This rearrangement joins TRBV15 to TRBJ2-1; TRBD2 matches 8 bases. The CDR3 has 15 residues. Trimming cost V 5 bases and J 5 bases; bases outside gene matches: 8. Per germline, CDR1 LNHNV and CDR2 YYDKDF (reference sequence). CDR3: CATSGLTSGNNEQFF. The CDR3 nucleotides are TGTGCCACCAGCGGCCTTACTAGCGGCAACAATGAGCAGTTCTTC.

This clone was observed a few times. As DNA, the CDR3 is TGTGCCAGCAGCTTGACTGTTGCCTCTGGGGCCAACGTCCTGACTTTC. Its translation: CASSLTVASGANVLTF. The gene calls are TRBV7-9 and TRBJ2-6; the D is unclear. Germline V gene sequence: CDR1 SEHNR, CDR2 FQNEAQ (reference sequence). The CDR3 contains 16 residues. Trimming stripped 3 bases from V and 0 bases from J, with 9 bases between.

This clone showed up just a few times. The rearrangement links TRBV5-6 to TRBJ1-2, with 9 positions matching TRBD1. This CDR3 comprises 16 residues. V was clipped by 3 bases and J by 1 base; unmatched bases: 7. Germline CDR1 and CDR2: SGHDT and YYEEEE. CDR3 bases: TGTGCCAGCAGCTCGCCCGGACAGGGGAATAACTATGGCTACACCTTC. Its translation is CASSSPGQGNNYGYTF.

Concerning this clone: Other DNA sequences of this sample code for an identical CDR3. This chain uses TRBV12-5 with TRBJ2-3; 8 bases fit TRBD1. The CDR3 is made up of 17 amino acids. CDR1 and CDR2 (germline): LGHNT, FRNRAP. J lost 4 bases, V lost 4 bases, and 13 bases had no gene match. In DNA form, the CDR3 reads TGTGCTAGTGGTTGGTCCCGGACAGGGCGGGTCCCAGATACGCAGTATTTT. Protein product: CASGWSRTGRVPDTQYF.

This clone was seen only a few times. The genes are TRBV5-4 and TRBJ2-1, with unresolved D. This CDR3 is built from 13 residues. V was cut by 1 base and J by 4 bases, with 6 bases left in between. Germline assignment: CDR1 SGHNT and CDR2 YYREEE (reference sequence). CDR3 residues: CASSLTQYNEQFF. CDR3 nucleotide sequence: TGTGCCAGCAGCTTGACCCAATACAATGAGCAGTTCTTC.

This clone occurred a few times. The V and J genes are TRBV4-1 and TRBJ2-3; tentatively, D is TRBD1 (6 bases). The V end was cut by 3 bases, the J end by 2 bases, with 12 bases between. Germline loops: CDR1 MGHRA, CDR2 YSYEKL. CDR3 length equals 15 residues. CDR3 loop: CASSQGDRYTDTQYF. The CDR3 region has the DNA TGCGCCAGCAGCCAGGGAGACAGGTACACAGATACGCAGTATTTT.

This clone appeared a few times. The rearrangement joins TRBV21-1 to TRBJ2-7; TRBD1 was called by the table and not checked on the DNA. TRBV21-1 is marked as a pseudogene. There are 12 residues in the CDR3. The CDR3 DNA follows: TGTGCCAGCAGCCCCGAGCACCAAGGGGGTTACGTC. This codes for CASSPEHQGGYV.

The chain employs TRBV11-1 and TRBJ2-2; no definite D call. With 4 bases removed from V and 4 bases from J, the gap between germline ends came to 4 bases. CDR1 and CDR2 from the germline V gene are SGHAT and FQDESV (reference sequence). This CDR3 comprises 12 residues. The CDR3 protein is CASSSGTGELFF. The CDR3 DNA reads as TGTGCCAGCAGCTCCGGCACCGGGGAGCTGTTTTTT.

This clone was observed a handful of times. The CDR3 loop is CATGRRGVPETQYF. CDR3 sequence (DNA): TGTGCCACCGGGCGGCGGGGGGTACCAGAGACCCAGTACTTC. This rearrangement joins TRBV15 to TRBJ2-5; 8 bases are a match to TRBD2. The V gene's germline CDR1 is LNHNV and CDR2 YYDKDF (reference sequence). J lost 4 bases, V lost 8 bases, and 9 bases had no gene match. This CDR3 spans 14 amino acids.

This clone showed up just a few times. V gene TRBV7-2 combines with J gene TRBJ2-1; 10 nucleotides match TRBD2. The CDR3 length is 15 residues. Germline lookup yields CDR1 SGHTA and CDR2 FQGNSA. Unmatched junction bases numbered 8, after V lost 5 bases and J lost 7 bases. CDR3 nucleotide sequence: TGTGCCAGCAGCCGTGGGGGACTAGCGATGAATGAGCAGTTCTTC. Translating it yields CASSRGGLAMNEQFF.

The V call is TRBV4-3, the J call TRBJ1-2, with D maybe TRBD1 (5 bases). The CDR3 sequence is 15 residues long. Germline V CDR1 and CDR2: LGHNA, YSLEER. Trimming left V 1 base short and J 2 bases short, with 11 bases between. CDR3 amino acids: CASSQGTQPNYGYTF. The CDR3 coding sequence is TGCGCCAGCAGCCAAGGGACACAGCCCAACTATGGCTACACCTTC.

This clone occurred a few times. This CDR3 is also generated by other DNA sequences in the sample. This rearrangement joins TRBV5-1 to TRBJ2-7; D unresolved. Germline V gene data show CDR1 as SGHRS and CDR2 as YFSETQ. This CDR3 has 11 residues. Trimming stripped 4 bases from V and 1 base from J, with 3 bases between. CDR3 loop: CASSASYEQYF. The CDR3 coding sequence is TGCGCCAGCAGCGCTTCCTACGAGCAGTACTTC.

This chain connects TRBV11-2 to TRBJ1-2, with 7 bases matching TRBD1. The V and J ends lost 5 bases and 8 bases, in that order; junction bases with no gene match: 14. The CDR3 has 15 residues. Germline lookup yields CDR1 SGHAT and CDR2 FQNNGV. As DNA, the CDR3 is TGTGCCAGCAGCACCTTGGGCAGGGGGACGAACGGCTACACCTTC. Translated, it gives CASSTLGRGTNGYTF.

This clone appeared a few times. The chain carries TRBV4-1 and TRBJ1-2; TRBD1 aligns across 10 bases. Per germline, CDR1 MGHRA and CDR2 YSYEKL. The CDR3 extends over 15 amino acids. V shed 3 bases, J shed 1 base, and the junction held 2 bases outside the gene matches. The chain's CDR3 is CASSQRDRGNYGYTF. The CDR3 bases are TGCGCCAGCAGCCAGAGGGACAGGGGTAACTATGGCTACACCTTC.

The table lists this clone with a few counts. The V and J genes are TRBV6-1 and TRBJ2-2; D unresolved. The CDR3 contains 14 residues. Germline V gives CDR1 MNHNS, CDR2 SASEGT. The V end lost 3 bases, the J end lost 7 bases, and 12 bases lay between the germline ends. The CDR3 region has the DNA TGTGCCAGCAGTGAGATGGTTAGTGGCGGGGAGCTGTTTTTT. It yields the protein CASSEMVSGGELFF.

V usage is TRBV11-3 and J usage is TRBJ2-3, with D perhaps matching TRBD2 (5 bases). The CDR3 runs 17 residues. Germline V gives CDR1 SGHNT, CDR2 YENEEA. V dropped 2 bases and J dropped 0 bases, with 15 bases sitting between them. For the CDR3, the DNA is TGTGCCAGCAGCTTAAGACCGGGCGGGTATAGCACAGATACGCAGTATTTT. Translation: CASSLRPGGYSTDTQYF.

The chain is built from TRBV7-9 and TRBJ2-3; 8 nucleotides agree with TRBD2. This CDR3 region has 19 residues. V was clipped by 2 bases and J by 4 bases; unmatched bases: 17. Germline CDR1 reads SEHNR; CDR2 reads FQNEAQ (reference sequence). CDR3 loop: CASSLIGRADVLYPDTQYF. CDR3 bases: TGTGCCAGCAGCTTAATCGGGAGGGCCGATGTGCTATATCCAGATACGCAGTATTTT.

This clone appeared a few times. In DNA, the CDR3 is TGTGCCAGCAGCCAAGGCATTACAGGGTCCAATGGGCAGTACTTC. This codes for CASSQGITGSNGQYF. The V gene is TRBV9, the J gene TRBJ2-5, with D perhaps TRBD1 (6 bases). Germline assignment: CDR1 SGDLS and CDR2 YYNGEE. The CDR3 extends over 15 amino acids. Trimming cost V 4 bases and J 11 bases, with 24 bases left between them.

CDR3 nucleotide sequence: TGTGCCATCAGGGACAGTATCCAAGAGACCCAGTACTTC. Its translation is CAIRDSIQETQYF. V is TRBV10-3 and J is TRBJ2-5, with D possibly matching TRBD1 (6 bases). CDR1 and CDR2 (germline): ENHRY, SYGVKD. With 6 bases removed from V and 1 base from J, the gap between germline ends came to 9 bases. This CDR3 has 13 residues.